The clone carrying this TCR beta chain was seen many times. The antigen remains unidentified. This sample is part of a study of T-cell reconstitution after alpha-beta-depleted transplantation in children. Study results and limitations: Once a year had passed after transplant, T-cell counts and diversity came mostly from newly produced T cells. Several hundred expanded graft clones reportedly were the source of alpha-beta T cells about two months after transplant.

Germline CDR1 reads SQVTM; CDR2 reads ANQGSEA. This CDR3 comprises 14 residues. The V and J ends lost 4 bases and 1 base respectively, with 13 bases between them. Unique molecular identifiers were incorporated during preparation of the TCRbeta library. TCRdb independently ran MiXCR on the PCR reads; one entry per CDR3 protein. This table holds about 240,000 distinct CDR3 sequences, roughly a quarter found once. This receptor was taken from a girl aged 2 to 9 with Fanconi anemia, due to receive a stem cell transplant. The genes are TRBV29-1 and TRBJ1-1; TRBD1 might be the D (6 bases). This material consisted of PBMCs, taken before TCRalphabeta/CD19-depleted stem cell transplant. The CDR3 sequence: CSVVTGVRNTEAFF. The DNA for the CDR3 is TGCAGCGTTGTGACAGGCGTTAGGAACACTGAAGCTTTCTTT.